This entry is about one T cell receptor (beta chain). As yet, its antigen is unknown. Trimming took 6 bases from V and 7 from J; bases not matched to a gene: 9. CDR1 and CDR2 from the germline V gene are MNHNY and SVGAGI (reference sequence). This CDR3 is 15 amino acids long. The sample originates from a study of cytomegalovirus exposure and HLA in healthy donors. Nobody wrote down the CMV serostatus of this donor. PCR was performed using 60 Vbeta and 13 Jbeta primers. Produced via immunoSEQ multiplex PCR; TCRdb's table is partial and in-frame only. The sample has 180,000 or so clones; 72% are singletons. Study-wide points: Both high specificity and high sensitivity reportedly marked the classifier's diagnosis of cytomegalovirus status. An analysis done earlier found most TCR beta V segments productive about 87% or about 30% of the time. The majority of CMV-associated TCR beta chains were reported as apparently HLA-restricted in a later analysis.

The specimen was PBMCs. The TCR comes from a human donor in good health. The genes are TRBV6-6 and TRBJ2-2; TRBD1 agrees at 9 bases. The CDR3 region is CASRAGQGMGGELFF. The CDR3 DNA is TGTGCCAGCAGGGCCGGACAGGGGATGGGCGGGGAGCTGTTTTTT.